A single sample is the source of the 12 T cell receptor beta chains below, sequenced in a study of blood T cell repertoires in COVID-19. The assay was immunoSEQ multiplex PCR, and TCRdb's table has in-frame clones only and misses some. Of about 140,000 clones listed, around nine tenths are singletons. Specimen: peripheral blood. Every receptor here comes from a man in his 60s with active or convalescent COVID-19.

Here the CDR3 DNA reads TGTGCCACCAGTGATGGGACAGGTGAGTTGAACACTGAAGCTTTCTTT. Translating it yields CATSDGTGELNTEAFF. The chain combines TRBV24-1 with TRBJ1-1, with 8 bases that match TRBD1. This CDR3 contains 16 residues. V lost 3 bases and J lost 0; bases outside the gene matches: 5. Germline V gives CDR1 KGHDR, CDR2 SFDVKD.

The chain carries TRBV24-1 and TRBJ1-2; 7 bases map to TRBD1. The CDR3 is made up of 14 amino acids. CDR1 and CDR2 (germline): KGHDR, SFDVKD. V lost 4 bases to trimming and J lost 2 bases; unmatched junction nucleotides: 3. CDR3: CATSEGQTNYGYTF. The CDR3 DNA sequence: TGTGCCACCAGTGAGGGACAGACGAACTATGGCTACACCTTC.

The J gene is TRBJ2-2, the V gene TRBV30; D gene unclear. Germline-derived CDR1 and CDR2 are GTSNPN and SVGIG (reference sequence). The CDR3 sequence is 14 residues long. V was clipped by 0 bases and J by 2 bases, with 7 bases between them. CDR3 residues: CAWSVTLNTGELFF. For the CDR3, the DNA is TGTGCCTGGAGTGTAACTCTTAACACCGGGGAGCTGTTTTTT. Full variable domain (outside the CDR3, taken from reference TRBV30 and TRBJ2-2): SQTIHQWPATLVQPVGSPLSLECTVEGTSNPNLYWYRQAAGRGLQLLFYSVGIGQISSEVPQNLSASRPQDRQFILSSKKLLLSDSGFYLCAWSVTLNTGELFFGEGSRLTVL.

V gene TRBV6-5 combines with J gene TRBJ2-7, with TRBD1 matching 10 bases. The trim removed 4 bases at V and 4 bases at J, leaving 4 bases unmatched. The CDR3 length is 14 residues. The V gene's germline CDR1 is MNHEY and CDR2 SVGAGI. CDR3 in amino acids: CASSSSGQGYEQYF. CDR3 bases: TGTGCCAGCAGTTCCTCGGGACAGGGGTACGAGCAGTACTTC.

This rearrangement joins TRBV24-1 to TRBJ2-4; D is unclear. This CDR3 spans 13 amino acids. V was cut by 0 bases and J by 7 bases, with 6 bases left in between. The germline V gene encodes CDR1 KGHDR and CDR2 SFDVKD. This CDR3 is CATSDLLQNIQYF. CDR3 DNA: TGTGCCACCAGTGATTTGTTACAGAACATTCAGTACTTC.

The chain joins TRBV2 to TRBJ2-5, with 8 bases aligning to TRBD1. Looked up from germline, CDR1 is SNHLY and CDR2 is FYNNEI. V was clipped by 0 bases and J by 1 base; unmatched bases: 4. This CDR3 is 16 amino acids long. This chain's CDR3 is CASSEADRGIQETQYF. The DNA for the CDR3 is TGTGCCAGCAGTGAAGCAGACAGGGGAATCCAAGAGACCCAGTACTTC.

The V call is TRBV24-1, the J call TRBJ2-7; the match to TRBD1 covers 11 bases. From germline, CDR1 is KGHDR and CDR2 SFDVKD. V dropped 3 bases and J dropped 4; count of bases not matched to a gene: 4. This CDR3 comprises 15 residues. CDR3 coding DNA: TGTGCCACCAGTGATCCGGGACAGGGGGAGTACGAGCAGTACTTC. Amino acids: CATSDPGQGEYEQYF.

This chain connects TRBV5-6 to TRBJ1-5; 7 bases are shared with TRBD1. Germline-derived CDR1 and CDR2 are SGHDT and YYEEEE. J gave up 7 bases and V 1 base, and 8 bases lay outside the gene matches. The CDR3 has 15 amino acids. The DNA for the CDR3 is TGTGCCAGCAGCTTGTATACAGGGGTGGGCCAGCCCCAGCATTTT. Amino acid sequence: CASSLYTGVGQPQHF.

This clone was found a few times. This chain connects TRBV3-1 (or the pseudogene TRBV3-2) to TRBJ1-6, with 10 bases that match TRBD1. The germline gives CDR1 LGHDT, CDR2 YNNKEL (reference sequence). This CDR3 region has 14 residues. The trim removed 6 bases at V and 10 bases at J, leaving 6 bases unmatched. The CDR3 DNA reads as TGTGCCAGCAGTATGCGGGACAGGGGCTCACCCCTCCACTTT. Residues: CASSMRDRGSPLHF.

The CDR3 DNA is TGTGCCAGCAGCCCCCTTATAAACACCATATATTTT. It is translated as CASSPLINTIYF. The rearrangement links TRBV7-9 to TRBJ1-3; no clear D. Germline CDR1 is SEHNR and CDR2 is FQNEAQ (reference sequence). Trimming cost V 5 bases and J 6 bases, with 8 bases left between them. The CDR3 consists of 12 residues.

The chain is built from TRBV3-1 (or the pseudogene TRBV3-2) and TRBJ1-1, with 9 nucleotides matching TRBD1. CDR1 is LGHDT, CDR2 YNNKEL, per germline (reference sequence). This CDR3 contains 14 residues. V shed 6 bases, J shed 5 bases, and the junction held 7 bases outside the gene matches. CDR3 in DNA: TGTGCCAGCAGTCCCACAGGGGGCAGGACTGAAGCTTTCTTT. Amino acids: CASSPTGGRTEAFF.

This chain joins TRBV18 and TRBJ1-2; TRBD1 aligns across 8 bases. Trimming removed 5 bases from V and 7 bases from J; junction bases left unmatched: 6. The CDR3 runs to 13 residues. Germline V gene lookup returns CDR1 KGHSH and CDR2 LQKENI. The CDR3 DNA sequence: TGTGCCAGCTCAGCGGACAGGGAGGCTGGCTACACCTTC. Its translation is CASSADREAGYTF.